The rows below give T cell receptor beta chains drawn from one sample of a study of blood T cells in healthy people across ages. One entry per CDR3 protein, called by TCRdb with MiXCR from the 5' RACE reads. The table lists nearly 1 million distinct CDR3 sequences, 51% of them singletons. Material: blood. Receptors originate from a woman aged 55-75 years in good health. Each CDR3 is given with its conserved first and last residue. D genes are given only for firm matches. The listing skips clone size in some rows; elsewhere it reads once, few, many or a size class.

D gene | clone size | J gene | V gene | CDR3 DNA | CDR3 protein
. | . | TRBJ1-5 | TRBV6-8 | TGTGCCAGCAGTTACAACCGGCAGGGACTTAATCAGCCCCAGCATTTT | CASSYNRQGLNQPQHF
TRBD1 | few | TRBJ1-2 | TRBV7-2 | TGTGCCAGCAGCTTAGGTCCCTCAGGGGGGGGCTATGGCTACACCTTC | CASSLGPSGGGYGYTF
. | many | TRBJ2-7 | TRBV29-1 | TGCAGCGTTGAGTCAAGGGGTGTGATTTACGAGCAGTACTTC | CSVESRGVIYEQYF
. | . | TRBJ1-1 | TRBV10-3 | TGTGCCATCAGTGACCCGCGGGGGGTAGGCACTGAAGCTTTCTTT | CAISDPRGVGTEAFF
. | few | TRBJ2-7 | TRBV12-3/TRBV12-4 | TGTGCCAGCAGTCCCCAGGTGTCCTACGAGCAGTACTTC | CASSPQVSYEQYF
. | . | TRBJ2-7 | TRBV7-9 | TGTGCCAGCAGCTTTTCAGAGAGGGCCTCCTACGAGCAGTACTTC | CASSFSERASYEQYF
TRBD1 | . | TRBJ2-7 | TRBV12-3/TRBV12-4 | TGTGCCAGCAGTGCGACAGGGGACGGGGTGAACTACGAGCAGTACTTC | CASSATGDGVNYEQYF
. | . | TRBJ1-1 | TRBV20-1 | TGCAGTGCCGAAAGGGTCACTGAAGCTTTCTTT | CSAERVTEAFF
TRBD2 | . | TRBJ2-3 | TRBV9 | TGTGCCAGCAGCTTCCGAGCGGGAGTGTCAACAGATACGCAGTATTTT | CASSFRAGVSTDTQYF
. | few | TRBJ2-5 | TRBV21-1 | TGTGCCAGCAGCACCGGACTAGCGGGACCGCTAAACCCGTACCAAGAGACCCAGTACTTC | CASSTGLAGPLNPYQETQYF
. | . | TRBJ2-1 | TRBV29-1 | TGCAGCGCCGCCCCGGAGCCTTCCAATGAGCAGTTCTTC | CSAAPEPSNEQFF
TRBD1 | many | TRBJ2-5 | TRBV5-1 | TGCGCCAGCAGCATCACCGGACAGGGGGAGACCCAGTACTTC | CASSITGQGETQYF
. | few | TRBJ2-1 | TRBV7-3 | TGTGCCAGCAGTCTCGAGAGATCCTACAATGAGCAGTTCTTC | CASSLERSYNEQFF
TRBD2 | . | TRBJ2-3 | TRBV7-8 | TGTGCCAGCAGCTCCTGGACTAGCGGGAGGGGCACAGATACGCAGTATTTT | CASSSWTSGRGTDTQYF
. | . | TRBJ2-2 | TRBV10-2 | TGCGCCAGCAGTGACAGGGACACCGGGGAGCTGTTTTTT | CASSDRDTGELFF
. | many | TRBJ2-7 | TRBV20-1 | TGCAGTGCTAGAGATCGAACCTACGAGCAGTACTTC | CSARDRTYEQYF
. | . | TRBJ2-4 | TRBV27 | TGTGCCAGCAGTTTCCGACCATCCAAAAACATTCAGTACTTC | CASSFRPSKNIQYF
. | . | TRBJ1-2 | TRBV10-3 | TGTGCCATCAGTGCACAGGGCCCCGGGGGCTACACCTTC | CAISAQGPGGYTF
TRBD1 | few | TRBJ1-5 | TRBV29-1 | TGCAGCGTTGAAGGTACAGGGGGACAGCCCCAGCATTTT | CSVEGTGGQPQHF
. | . | TRBJ1-1 | TRBV29-1 | TGCAGCGTTGAAGACCGGACACCCATGGGCACTGAAGCTTTCTTT | CSVEDRTPMGTEAFF
. | . | TRBJ2-1 | TRBV6-5 | TGTGCCAGCAGGTACTTTAGTGGCCCCTACAATGAGCAGTTCTTC | CASRYFSGPYNEQFF
TRBD1 | . | TRBJ2-5 | TRBV24-1 | TGTGCCACCAGCGAGGCCGGGACAGGGAAAGGAGAGACCCAGTACTTC | CATSEAGTGKGETQYF
TRBD1 | . | TRBJ1-5 | TRBV6-6 | TGTGCCAGCAGTTACTTCCGTACAGGGGGCAATCAGCCCCAGCATTTT | CASSYFRTGGNQPQHF
TRBD1 | . | TRBJ1-2 | TRBV29-1 | TGCAGCGTACTGACAGACAGGGGTGGCTACACCTTC | CSVLTDRGGYTF
. | . | TRBJ1-6 | TRBV4-2 | TGTGCCAGCAGCCAAGGTCCCAGCCCCGTGGATTCACCCCTCCACTTT | CASSQGPSPVDSPLHF
TRBD1 | few | TRBJ2-5 | TRBV28 | TGTGCCAGCAGTTTCTCTGGGACAGCACAAGAGACCCAGTACTTC | CASSFSGTAQETQYF
. | . | TRBJ1-2 | TRBV10-3 | TGTGCCATCAGTGAGCAGGGTCAAAATGGCTACACCTTC | CAISEQGQNGYTF
. | . | TRBJ2-1 | TRBV11-2 | TGTGCCAGCAGCTCCACGGGGCATGAGCAGTTCTTC | CASSSTGHEQFF
. | . | TRBJ1-1 | TRBV10-1 | TGCGCCAGCAGTGAGAGACTGGGCAACACTGAAGCTTTCTTT | CASSERLGNTEAFF
. | . | TRBJ2-2 | TRBV5-1 | TGCGCCAGCAGCTTGGAAAGGTCGAACACCGGGGAGCTGTTTTTT | CASSLERSNTGELFF
TRBD1 | . | TRBJ2-7 | TRBV20-1 | TGCAGTCCGCTAAGTGGCGAACAGGGGGCTTGGTACGAGCAGTACTTC | CSPLSGEQGAWYEQYF
TRBD2 | . | TRBJ2-1 | TRBV2 | TGTGCCAGCATGCGGACTAGCGGGAGTACTGAGCAGTTCTTC | CASMRTSGSTEQFF